This TCR beta chain was obtained from a study of cytomegalovirus exposure and HLA in healthy donors. Study as a whole: Genotyping showed 75% to 90% of over 350 donors falling in the Caucasian-associated ancestry cluster.

Details on this clone: Its antigen remains unknown.

CDR3 length: 16 amino acids. CDR1 and CDR2 (germline): MDHEN, SYDVKM. J gave up 0 bases and V 6 bases, and 7 bases lay outside the gene matches. Whole-study results and caveats: Most TCR sequences showed up rarely, but some public TCRs showed up in many donors. It is likely that the observed cluster of highly shared sequence variants was a sequencing artifact.

The study ran its PCR with 60 Vbeta and 13 Jbeta primers. Data came from immunoSEQ multiplex PCR; TCRdb stores just in-frame clones and leaves some out. The sample consists of approximately 150,000 clones, around four fifths of them appearing once. The sequencing input was PBMCs. J is TRBJ2-2 and V is TRBV28, with 7 bases identical to TRBD1. The TCR comes from a woman between 50 and 59 years old in good health and CMV-seronegative. CDR3 residues: CASSLATGTNTGELFF. The CDR3 DNA reads TGTGCCAGCAGCCTGGCGACAGGGACGAACACCGGGGAGCTGTTTTTT.